This T cell receptor (beta chain) stems from a study of cytomegalovirus exposure and HLA in healthy donors. As for the study in general: Samples from HLA-typed donors yielded 85 million to 95 million unique TCRs in an early data release.

V lost 5 bases, J lost 1 base, and 7 bases stayed unmatched. Per germline, CDR1 MNHEY and CDR2 SMNVEV (reference sequence). The CDR3 has 15 amino acids. PCR used 60 Vbeta primers and 13 Jbeta primers. Here immunoSEQ multiplex PCR was the method, and the copy in TCRdb shows in-frame clones only, minus some. This sample has 70,000 to 100,000 clones, with 80% found just once. Study results and caveats: Analyzed later, association rates of TCRs varied across HLA loci, with DRB1 most and HLA-C fewest.

Note on this clone: The antigen is not known.

The source material was PBMCs. The genes are TRBV27 and TRBJ2-7, with TRBD1 identical over 8 bases. The origin of this receptor is a man between 18 and 29 years old in good health and CMV-seronegative. The CDR3 sequence is CASSRQGSLSYEQYF. CDR3 DNA: TGTGCCAGCAGTCGACAGGGGTCCCTTTCCTACGAGCAGTACTTC.